The 17 T cell receptor beta chains presented below share a single source sample, sequenced in a study of blood T cell repertoires in COVID-19. TCRdb's table, derived via immunoSEQ multiplex PCR, lists solely in-frame clones and lacks some. This table holds 140,000 to 150,000 clones, 80% to 85% found once. Sample: peripheral blood. The receptors derive from a human donor in a cohort sampled during active COVID-19.

The chain recombines TRBV10-3 with TRBJ2-3; D not resolved. CDR1 ENHRY and CDR2 SYGVKD come from the germline V gene. This CDR3 contains 11 residues. V lost 8 bases to trimming and J lost 3 bases, with 6 bases between them. CDR3 loop: CAIGATDTQYF. CDR3 DNA sequence: TGTGCCATCGGTGCGACAGATACGCAGTATTTT.

The rearrangement uses TRBV4-3 and TRBJ2-6; D is unclear. Germline CDR1 reads LGHNA; CDR2 reads YSLEER. Trimming stripped 0 bases from V and 2 bases from J, with 11 bases between. The CDR3 sequence is 17 residues long. CDR3 protein: CASSQEGRSPGANVLTF. CDR3 DNA sequence: TGCGCCAGCAGCCAAGAAGGTCGTAGCCCTGGGGCCAACGTCCTGACTTTC.

The chain carries TRBV7-9 and TRBJ2-7; TRBD2 matches 12 bases. Germline-derived CDR1 and CDR2 are SEHNR and FQNEAQ (reference sequence). With V trimmed by 7 bases and J by 3 bases, 4 bases remained unmatched. The CDR3 spans 14 residues. The CDR3 here is CASTKLAGGYEQYF. CDR3 DNA: TGTGCCAGCACCAAACTAGCGGGAGGCTACGAGCAGTACTTC. The full variable domain, completed using reference TRBV7-9 and TRBJ2-7, is DTGVSQNPRHKITKRGQNVTFRCDPISEHNRLYWYRQTLGQGPEFLTYFQNEAQLEKSRLLSDRFSAERPKGSFSTLEIQRTEQGDSAMYLCASTKLAGGYEQYFGPGTRLTVT.

The chain employs TRBV19 and TRBJ2-1; D possibly corresponds to TRBD2 (5 bases). Germline loops: CDR1 LNHDA, CDR2 SQIVND (reference sequence). V was pared by 8 bases and J by 2 bases, with 13 bases between. The CDR3 loop spans 14 amino acids. Written as DNA, the CDR3 is TGTGCCAGTCACCGGGAAAGGGCCTACAATGAGCAGTTCTTC. It codes for CASHRERAYNEQFF.

The genes are TRBV29-1 and TRBJ2-7; possible D gene TRBD2, 5 bases. Germline V gene data show CDR1 as SQVTM and CDR2 as ANQGSEA. V was pared by 6 bases and J by 7 bases, with 22 bases between. The CDR3 length is 14 residues. The CDR3 loop reads CSVERTGSLQEQYF. CDR3 coding DNA: TGCAGCGTGGAGCGGACGGGATCTCTACAGGAGCAGTACTTC.

CDR3: CASSYGQENYGYTF. The CDR3 DNA is TGCGCCAGCAGCTATGGACAGGAAAACTATGGCTACACCTTC. V gene TRBV5-1 combines with J gene TRBJ1-2; TRBD1 agrees at 7 bases. The CDR3 totals 14 residues. With V trimmed by 3 bases and J by 2 bases, 4 bases remained unmatched. CDR1 is SGHRS, CDR2 YFSETQ, per germline.

The chain uses TRBV5-5 and TRBJ2-6, with no clear D. The ends were cut back, 4 bases at V and 3 bases at J, with 8 bases in the middle. Germline V gene sequence: CDR1 SGHKS, CDR2 YYEKEE (reference sequence). The CDR3 extends over 14 amino acids. CDR3 bases: TGTGCCAGCAGCCCACTGTTTGGGGCCAACGTCCTGACTTTC. This sequence encodes CASSPLFGANVLTF.

This chain uses TRBV19 with TRBJ1-6; 7 bases fit TRBD1. Per the germline V gene, CDR1 is LNHDA and CDR2 is SQIVND (reference sequence). V gave up 5 bases and J gave up 12 bases; unmatched junction bases: 10. CDR3 length equals 14 residues. CDR3 sequence reads: CASSVRGLDRPLHF. The CDR3 nucleotides are TGTGCCAGTAGTGTCAGGGGGTTGGATAGACCCCTCCACTTT.

The chain couples TRBV2 to TRBJ1-2; 7 bases are shared with TRBD1. Germline assignment: CDR1 SNHLY and CDR2 FYNNEI. The J segment lost 4 bases and the V segment lost 6 bases, leaving 8 bases of the junction unmatched. The CDR3 is made up of 14 amino acids. CDR3: CASSTTGQSYGYTF. CDR3 DNA: TGTGCCAGCAGCACCACGGGACAGAGCTATGGCTACACCTTC.

This rearrangement joins TRBV14 to TRBJ2-2, with 13 bases that match TRBD2. The CDR3 spans 15 residues. V lost 5 bases and J lost 7; bases outside the gene matches: 4. CDR1 SGHDN and CDR2 FVKESK come from the germline V gene. CDR3 sequence (DNA): TGTGCCAGCAGCAGACTAGCGGGAGGTGTCGGGGAGCTGTTTTTT. This sequence encodes CASSRLAGGVGELFF.

This sequence joins TRBV7-2 and TRBJ2-7, with TRBD2 matching over 8 bases. V lost 5 bases and J lost 6; bases outside the gene matches: 12. The CDR3 length is 15 residues. Germline CDR1 SGHTA, CDR2 FQGNSA. The CDR3 bases are TGTGCCAGCAGCCCCCTTCGGACTAGCTATGGCGAGCAGTACTTC. As protein: CASSPLRTSYGEQYF.

This clone has only one observation. DNA for the CDR3: TGTGCCAGCAGCGCCCTCCGACAGGGAGGCAATTCACCCCTCCACTTT. Protein product: CASSALRQGGNSPLHF. The chain couples TRBV9 to TRBJ1-6; TRBD1 aligns across 7 bases. Per the germline V gene, CDR1 is SGDLS and CDR2 is YYNGEE. J lost 7 bases, V lost 3 bases, and 10 bases had no gene match. The CDR3 consists of 16 residues.

The rearrangement joins TRBV7-9 to TRBJ1-3, with 7 bases lining up with TRBD1. Germline CDR1 SEHNR, CDR2 FQNEAQ (reference sequence). V was clipped by 7 bases and J by 1 base; unmatched bases: 7. CDR3 length equals 15 residues. The CDR3 is CASKYQGQSGNTIYF. Here the CDR3 DNA reads TGTGCCAGCAAATATCAGGGACAGTCTGGAAACACCATATATTTT.

This clone is a singleton in its sample. The chain recombines TRBV7-2 with TRBJ1-2; D is possibly TRBD1 (5 bases). Germline V gene data show CDR1 as SGHTA and CDR2 as FQGNSA. V was clipped by 5 bases and J by 8 bases, with 33 bases between them. This CDR3 region has 19 residues. The CDR3 region has the DNA TGTGCCAGCAGCCTTAGACGGATTTCTCGGACGTCACCCCGGGGGGGCTACACCTTC. Amino acid sequence: CASSLRRISRTSPRGGYTF.

The chain carries TRBV6-6 and TRBJ2-7; TRBD2 agrees at 8 bases. The ends lost 7 bases at V and 0 bases at J; junction bases unmatched: 8. CDR1 and CDR2 from the germline V gene are MNHNY and SVGAGI (reference sequence). The CDR3 has 15 residues. This chain's CDR3 is CASIGGGTGSYEQYF. The CDR3 bases are TGTGCCAGCATCGGGGGGGGGACCGGCTCCTACGAGCAGTACTTC.

The rearrangement uses TRBV5-1 and TRBJ2-1; 10 positions agree with TRBD2. This CDR3 is built from 16 residues. The V gene end was trimmed by 3 bases and the J gene end by 8 bases; junction bases not matched to a gene: 11. CDR1 and CDR2 (germline): SGHRS, YFSETQ. This chain's CDR3 is CASSSQGVGTSDEQFF. In DNA form, the CDR3 reads TGCGCCAGCAGCTCCCAAGGAGTCGGGACTAGCGATGAGCAGTTCTTC. Together with reference TRBV5-1 and TRBJ2-1, the CDR3 gives the full variable domain: KAGVTQTPRYLIKTRGQQVTLSCSPISGHRSVSWYQQTPGQGLQFLFEYFSETQRNKGNFPGRFSGRQFSNSRSEMNVSTLELGDSALYLCASSSQGVGTSDEQFFGPGTRLTVL.

This chain joins TRBV9 and TRBJ2-1; D is undetermined. V was clipped by 7 bases and J by 3 bases, with 8 bases between them. This CDR3 region has 12 residues. Per the germline V gene, CDR1 is SGDLS and CDR2 is YYNGEE. CDR3 residues: CASGRGYNEQFF. Written as DNA, the CDR3 is TGTGCCAGCGGTCGCGGCTACAATGAGCAGTTCTTC.